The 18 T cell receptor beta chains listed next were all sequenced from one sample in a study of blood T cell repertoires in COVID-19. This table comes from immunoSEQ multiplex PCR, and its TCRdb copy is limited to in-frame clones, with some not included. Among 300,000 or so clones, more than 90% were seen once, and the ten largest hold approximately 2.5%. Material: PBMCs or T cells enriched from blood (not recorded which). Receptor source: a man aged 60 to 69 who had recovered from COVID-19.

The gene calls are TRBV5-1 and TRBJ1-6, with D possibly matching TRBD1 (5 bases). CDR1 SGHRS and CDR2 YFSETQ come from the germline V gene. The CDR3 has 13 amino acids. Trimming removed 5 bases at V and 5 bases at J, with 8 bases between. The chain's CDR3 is CASSPGDNSPLHF. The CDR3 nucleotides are TGCGCCAGCAGTCCGGGGGATAATTCACCCCTCCACTTT.

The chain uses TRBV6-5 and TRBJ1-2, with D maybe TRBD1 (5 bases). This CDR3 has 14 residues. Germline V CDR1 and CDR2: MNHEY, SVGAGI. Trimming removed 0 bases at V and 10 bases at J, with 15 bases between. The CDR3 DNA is TGTGCCAGCAGTTACTCGCAGGGCTTGAAGGACTACACCTTC. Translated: CASSYSQGLKDYTF.

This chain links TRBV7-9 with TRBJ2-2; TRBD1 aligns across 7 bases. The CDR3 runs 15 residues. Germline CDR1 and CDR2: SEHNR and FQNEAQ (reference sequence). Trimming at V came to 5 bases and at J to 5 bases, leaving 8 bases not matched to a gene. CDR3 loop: CASSQTGFGTGELFF. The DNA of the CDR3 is TGTGCCAGCAGCCAGACAGGGTTTGGGACCGGGGAGCTGTTTTTT.

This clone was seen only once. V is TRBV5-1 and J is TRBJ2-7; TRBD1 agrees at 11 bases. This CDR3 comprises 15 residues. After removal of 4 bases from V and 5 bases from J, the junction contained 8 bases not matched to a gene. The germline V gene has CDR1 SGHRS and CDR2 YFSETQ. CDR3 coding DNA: TGCGCCAGCAGCACCCCGGGACAGGGGGTACACGAGCAGTACTTC. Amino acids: CASSTPGQGVHEQYF.

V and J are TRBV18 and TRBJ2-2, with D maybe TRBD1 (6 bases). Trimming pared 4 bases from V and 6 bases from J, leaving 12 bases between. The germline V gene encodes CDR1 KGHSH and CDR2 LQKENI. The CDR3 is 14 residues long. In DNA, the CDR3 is TGTGCCAGCTCACACCAGGGGAAAGCCGGGGAGCTGTTTTTT. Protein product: CASSHQGKAGELFF.

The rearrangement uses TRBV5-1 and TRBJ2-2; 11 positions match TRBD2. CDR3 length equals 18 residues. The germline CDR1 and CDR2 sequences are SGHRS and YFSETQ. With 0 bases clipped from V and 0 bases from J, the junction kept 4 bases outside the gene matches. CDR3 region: CASSLGLAGHANTGELFF. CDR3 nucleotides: TGCGCCAGCAGCTTGGGACTAGCGGGACATGCGAACACCGGGGAGCTGTTTTTT.

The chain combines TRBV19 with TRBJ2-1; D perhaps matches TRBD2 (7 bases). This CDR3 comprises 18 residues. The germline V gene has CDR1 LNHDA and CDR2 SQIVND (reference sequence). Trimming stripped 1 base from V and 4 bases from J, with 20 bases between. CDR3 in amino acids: CASSIVGGQQGNYNEQFF. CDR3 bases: TGTGCCAGTAGTATAGTGGGAGGGCAACAGGGTAATTACAATGAGCAGTTCTTC.

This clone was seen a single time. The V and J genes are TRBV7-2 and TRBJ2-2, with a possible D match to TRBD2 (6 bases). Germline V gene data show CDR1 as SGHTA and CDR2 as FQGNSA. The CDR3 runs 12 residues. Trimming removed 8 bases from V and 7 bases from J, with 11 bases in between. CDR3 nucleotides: TGTGCCAGCCTACCGGGGGACGGGGAGCTGTTTTTT. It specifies CASLPGDGELFF.

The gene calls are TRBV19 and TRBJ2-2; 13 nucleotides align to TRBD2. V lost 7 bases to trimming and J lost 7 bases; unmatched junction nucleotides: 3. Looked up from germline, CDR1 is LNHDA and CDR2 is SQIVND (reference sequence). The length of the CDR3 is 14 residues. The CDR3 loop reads CASMGLAGHGELFF. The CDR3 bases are TGTGCCAGTATGGGACTAGCGGGACACGGGGAGCTGTTTTTT.

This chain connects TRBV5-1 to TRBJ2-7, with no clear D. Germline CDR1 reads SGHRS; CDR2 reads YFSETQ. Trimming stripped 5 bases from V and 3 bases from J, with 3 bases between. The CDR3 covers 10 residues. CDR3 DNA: TGCGCCAGCAGTATCTACGAGCAGTACTTC. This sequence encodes CASSIYEQYF.

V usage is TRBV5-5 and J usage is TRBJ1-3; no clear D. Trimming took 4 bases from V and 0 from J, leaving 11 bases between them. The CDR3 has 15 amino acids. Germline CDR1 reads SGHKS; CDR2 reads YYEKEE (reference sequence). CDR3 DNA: TGTGCCAGCAGCAGATATGGAGGCTCTGGAAACACCATATATTTT. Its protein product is CASSRYGGSGNTIYF.

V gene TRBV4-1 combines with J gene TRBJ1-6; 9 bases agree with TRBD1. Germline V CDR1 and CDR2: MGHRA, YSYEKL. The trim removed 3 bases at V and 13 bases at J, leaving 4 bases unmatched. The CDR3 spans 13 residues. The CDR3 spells CASSQDRGSPLHF. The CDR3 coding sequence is TGCGCCAGCAGCCAGGACAGGGGTTCCCCCCTCCACTTT.

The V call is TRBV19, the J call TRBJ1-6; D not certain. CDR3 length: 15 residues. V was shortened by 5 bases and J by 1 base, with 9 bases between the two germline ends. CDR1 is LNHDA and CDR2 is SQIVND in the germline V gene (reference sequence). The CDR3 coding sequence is TGTGCCAGTAGTCTTCGGGATTCCTATAATTCACCCCTCCACTTT. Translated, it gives CASSLRDSYNSPLHF.

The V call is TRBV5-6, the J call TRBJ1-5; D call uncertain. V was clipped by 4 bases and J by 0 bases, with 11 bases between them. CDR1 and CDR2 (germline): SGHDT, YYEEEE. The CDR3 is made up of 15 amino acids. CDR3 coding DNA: TGTGCCAGCAGCACCGGACGGGGTAGCAATCAGCCCCAGCATTTT. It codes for CASSTGRGSNQPQHF.

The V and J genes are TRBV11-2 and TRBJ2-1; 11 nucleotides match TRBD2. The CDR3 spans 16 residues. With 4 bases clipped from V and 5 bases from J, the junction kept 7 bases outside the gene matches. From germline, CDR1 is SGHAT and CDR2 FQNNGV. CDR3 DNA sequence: TGTGCCAGCAGCTCAAATAGACTAGCGGGGAACAATGAGCAGTTCTTC. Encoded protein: CASSSNRLAGNNEQFF.

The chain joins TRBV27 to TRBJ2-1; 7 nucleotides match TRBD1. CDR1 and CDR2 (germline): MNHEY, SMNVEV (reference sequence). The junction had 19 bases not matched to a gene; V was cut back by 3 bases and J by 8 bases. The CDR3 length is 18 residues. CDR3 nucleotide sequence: TGTGCCAGCAGTTTCATAATAACTTTACGGGACAGAAGCCATGAGCAGTTCTTC. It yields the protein CASSFIITLRDRSHEQFF.

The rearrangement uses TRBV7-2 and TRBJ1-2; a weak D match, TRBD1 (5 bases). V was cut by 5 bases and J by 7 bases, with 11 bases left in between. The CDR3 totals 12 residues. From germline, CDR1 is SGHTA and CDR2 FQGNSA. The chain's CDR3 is CASSPGTSGYTF. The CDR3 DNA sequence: TGTGCCAGCAGCCCAGGGACTTCTGGCTACACCTTC.

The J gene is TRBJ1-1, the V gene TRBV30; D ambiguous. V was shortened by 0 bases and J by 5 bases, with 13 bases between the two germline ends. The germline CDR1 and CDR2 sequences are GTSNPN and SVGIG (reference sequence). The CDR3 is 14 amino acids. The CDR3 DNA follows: TGTGCCTGGAGTGTTAGACTTACTGAGACTGAAGCTTTCTTT. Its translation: CAWSVRLTETEAFF.